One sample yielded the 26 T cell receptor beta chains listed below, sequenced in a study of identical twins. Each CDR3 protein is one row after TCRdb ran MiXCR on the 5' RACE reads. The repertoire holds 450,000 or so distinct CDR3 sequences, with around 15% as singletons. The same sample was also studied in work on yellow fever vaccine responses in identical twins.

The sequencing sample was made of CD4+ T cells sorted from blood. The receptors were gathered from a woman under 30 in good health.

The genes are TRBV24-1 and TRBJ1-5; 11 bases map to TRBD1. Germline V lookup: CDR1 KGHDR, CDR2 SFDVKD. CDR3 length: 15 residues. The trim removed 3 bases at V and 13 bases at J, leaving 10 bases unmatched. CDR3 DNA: TGTGCCACCAGTGATCCAGGGACAGGGGGAAACAATCAGCATTTT. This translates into CATSDPGTGGNNQHF.

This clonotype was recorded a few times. CDR3 amino acids: CASSPLTAYNEQFF. CDR3 bases: TGTGCCAGCTCACCACTAACAGCCTACAATGAGCAGTTCTTC. The chain is built from TRBV18 and TRBJ2-1; no clear D. The CDR3 totals 14 residues. V lost 1 base and J lost 2, with 6 bases in between. Germline loops: CDR1 KGHSH, CDR2 LQKENI.

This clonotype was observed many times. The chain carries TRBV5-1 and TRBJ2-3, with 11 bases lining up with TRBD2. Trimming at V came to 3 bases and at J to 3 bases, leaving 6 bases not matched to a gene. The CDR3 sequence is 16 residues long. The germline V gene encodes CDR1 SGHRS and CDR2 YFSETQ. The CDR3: CASSYWTSGSTDTQYF. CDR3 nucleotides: TGCGCCAGCAGCTACTGGACTAGCGGGTCAACAGATACGCAGTATTTT.

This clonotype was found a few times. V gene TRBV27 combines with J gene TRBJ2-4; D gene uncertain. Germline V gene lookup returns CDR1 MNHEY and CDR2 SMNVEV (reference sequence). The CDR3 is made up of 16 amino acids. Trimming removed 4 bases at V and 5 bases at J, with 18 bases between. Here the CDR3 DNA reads TGTGCCAGCAGTTCCCGCACTAATTCTAGAGAAAACATTCAGTACTTC. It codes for CASSSRTNSRENIQYF.

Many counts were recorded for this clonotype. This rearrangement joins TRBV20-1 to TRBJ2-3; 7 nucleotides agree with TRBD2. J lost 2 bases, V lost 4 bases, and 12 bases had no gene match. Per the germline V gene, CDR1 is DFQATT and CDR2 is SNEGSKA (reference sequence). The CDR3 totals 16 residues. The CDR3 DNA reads TGCAGTGCTAAACAGGCGGGACTAAGGATCACAGATACGCAGTATTTT. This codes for CSAKQAGLRITDTQYF.

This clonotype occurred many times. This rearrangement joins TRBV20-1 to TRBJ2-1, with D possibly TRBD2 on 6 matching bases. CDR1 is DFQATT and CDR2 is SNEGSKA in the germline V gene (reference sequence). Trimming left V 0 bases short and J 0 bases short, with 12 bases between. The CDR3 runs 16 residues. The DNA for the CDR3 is TGCAGTGCTAGAGATCATGGAGGGGTCTCCTACAATGAGCAGTTCTTC. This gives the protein CSARDHGGVSYNEQFF.

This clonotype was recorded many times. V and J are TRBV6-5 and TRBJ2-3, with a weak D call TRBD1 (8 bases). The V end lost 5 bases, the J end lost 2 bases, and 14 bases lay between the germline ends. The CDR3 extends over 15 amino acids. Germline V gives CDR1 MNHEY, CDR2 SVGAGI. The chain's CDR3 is CASSNRGGDTDTQYF. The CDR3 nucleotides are TGTGCCAGCAGTAACAGGGGGGGGGACACAGATACGCAGTATTTT.

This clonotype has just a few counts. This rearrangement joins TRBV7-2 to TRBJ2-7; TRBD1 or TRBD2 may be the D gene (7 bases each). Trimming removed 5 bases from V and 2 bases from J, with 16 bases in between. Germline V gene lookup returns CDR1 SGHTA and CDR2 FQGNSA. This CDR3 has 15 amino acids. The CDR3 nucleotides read TGTGCCAGCAGCCCCCAGGGGGGGACAACCTACGAGCAGTACTTC. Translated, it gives CASSPQGGTTYEQYF.

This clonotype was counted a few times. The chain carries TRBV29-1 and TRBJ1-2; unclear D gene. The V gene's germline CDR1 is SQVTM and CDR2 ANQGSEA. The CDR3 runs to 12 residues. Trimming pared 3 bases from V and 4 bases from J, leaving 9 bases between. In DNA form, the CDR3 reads TGCAGCGTTGAGGGCAGCCGCTATGGCTACACCTTC. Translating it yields CSVEGSRYGYTF.

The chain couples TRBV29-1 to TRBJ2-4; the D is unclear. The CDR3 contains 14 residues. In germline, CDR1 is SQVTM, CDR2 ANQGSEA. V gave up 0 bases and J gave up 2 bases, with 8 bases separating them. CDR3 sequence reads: CSVEDNKSKNIQYF. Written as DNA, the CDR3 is TGCAGCGTTGAAGATAACAAGTCCAAAAACATTCAGTACTTC. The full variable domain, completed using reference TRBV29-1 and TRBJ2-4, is SAVISQKPSRDICQRGTSLTIQCQVDSQVTMMFWYRQQPGQSLTLIATANQGSEATYESGFVIDKFPISRPNLTFSTLTVSNMSPEDSSIYLCSVEDNKSKNIQYFGAGTRLSVL.

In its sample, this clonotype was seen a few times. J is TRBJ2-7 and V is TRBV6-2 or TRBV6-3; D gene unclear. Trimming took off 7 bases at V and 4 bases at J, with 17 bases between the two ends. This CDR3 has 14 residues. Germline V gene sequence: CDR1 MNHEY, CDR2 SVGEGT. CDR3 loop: CASKPRGAEYEQYF. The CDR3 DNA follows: TGTGCCAGCAAGCCCCGTGGCGCCGAATACGAGCAGTACTTC.

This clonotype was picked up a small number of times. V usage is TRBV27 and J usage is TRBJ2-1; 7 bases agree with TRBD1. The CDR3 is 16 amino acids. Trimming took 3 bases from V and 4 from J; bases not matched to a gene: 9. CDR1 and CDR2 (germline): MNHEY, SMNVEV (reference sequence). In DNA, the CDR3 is TGTGCCAGCAGTTTCCTCGGGACAGCGATATACAATGAGCAGTTCTTC. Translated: CASSFLGTAIYNEQFF.

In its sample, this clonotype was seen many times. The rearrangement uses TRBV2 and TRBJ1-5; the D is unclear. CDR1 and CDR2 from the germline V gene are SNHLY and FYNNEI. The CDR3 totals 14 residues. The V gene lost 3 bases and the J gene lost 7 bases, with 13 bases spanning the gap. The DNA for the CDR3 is TGTGCCAGCAGTGACAAGGGATTATGGCAGCCCCAGCATTTT. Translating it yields CASSDKGLWQPQHF.

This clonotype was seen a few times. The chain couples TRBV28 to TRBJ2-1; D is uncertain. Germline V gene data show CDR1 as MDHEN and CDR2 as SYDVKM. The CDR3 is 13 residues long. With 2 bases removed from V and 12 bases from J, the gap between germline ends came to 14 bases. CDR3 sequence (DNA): TGTGCCAGCAGTTTAGTCAGCCGAAACGGGCAGTTCTTC. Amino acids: CASSLVSRNGQFF.

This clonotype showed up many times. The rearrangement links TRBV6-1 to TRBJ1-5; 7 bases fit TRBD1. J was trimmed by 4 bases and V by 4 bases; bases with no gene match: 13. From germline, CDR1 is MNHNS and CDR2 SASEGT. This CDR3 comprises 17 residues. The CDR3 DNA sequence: TGTGCCAGCAGTGTGCCGGGACAGTCGAGTCGTAATCAGCCCCAGCATTTT. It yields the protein CASSVPGQSSRNQPQHF.

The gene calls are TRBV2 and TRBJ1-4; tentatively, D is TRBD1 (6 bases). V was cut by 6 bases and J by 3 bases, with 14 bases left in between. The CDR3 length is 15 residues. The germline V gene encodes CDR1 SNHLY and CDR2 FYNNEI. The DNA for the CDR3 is TGTGCCAGCAGACTACAGGGTATTCCTAATGAAAAACTGTTTTTT. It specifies CASRLQGIPNEKLFF.

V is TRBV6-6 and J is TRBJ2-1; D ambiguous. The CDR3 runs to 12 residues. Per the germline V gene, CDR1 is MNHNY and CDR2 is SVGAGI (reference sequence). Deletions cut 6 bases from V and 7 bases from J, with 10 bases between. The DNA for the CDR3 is TGTGCCAGCAGGAAAACAGCTAATGAGCAGTTCTTC. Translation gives CASRKTANEQFF.

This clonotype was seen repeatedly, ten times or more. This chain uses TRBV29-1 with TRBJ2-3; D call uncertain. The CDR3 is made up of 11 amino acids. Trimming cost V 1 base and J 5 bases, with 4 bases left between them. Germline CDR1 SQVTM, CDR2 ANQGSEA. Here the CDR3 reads CSVEGRDTQYF. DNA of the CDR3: TGCAGCGTTGAAGGGAGAGATACGCAGTATTTT.

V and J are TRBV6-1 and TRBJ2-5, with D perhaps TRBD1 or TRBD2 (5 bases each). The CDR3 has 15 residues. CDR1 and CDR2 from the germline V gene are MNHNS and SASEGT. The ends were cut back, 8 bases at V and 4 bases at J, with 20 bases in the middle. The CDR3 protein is CASGTTQGRRETQYF. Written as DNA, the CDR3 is TGTGCCAGCGGGACGACACAAGGGCGCAGAGAGACCCAGTACTTC.

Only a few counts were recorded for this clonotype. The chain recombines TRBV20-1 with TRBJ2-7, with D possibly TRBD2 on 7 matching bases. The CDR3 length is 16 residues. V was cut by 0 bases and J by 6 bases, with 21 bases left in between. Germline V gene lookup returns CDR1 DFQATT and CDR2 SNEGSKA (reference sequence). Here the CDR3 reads CSARDRSGGGRSEQYF. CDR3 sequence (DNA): TGCAGTGCTAGAGATCGATCTGGGGGGGGGCGCTCCGAGCAGTACTTC.

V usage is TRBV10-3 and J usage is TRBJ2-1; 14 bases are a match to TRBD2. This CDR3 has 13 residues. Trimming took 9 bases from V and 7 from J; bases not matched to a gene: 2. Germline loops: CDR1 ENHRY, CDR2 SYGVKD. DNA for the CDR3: TGTGCCATAGGACTAGCGGGAGGTAATGAGCAGTTCTTC. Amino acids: CAIGLAGGNEQFF.

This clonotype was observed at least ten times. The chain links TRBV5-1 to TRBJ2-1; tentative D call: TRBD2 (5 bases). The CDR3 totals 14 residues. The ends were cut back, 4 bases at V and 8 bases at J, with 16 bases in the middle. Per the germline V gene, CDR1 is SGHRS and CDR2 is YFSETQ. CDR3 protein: CASSPRTLGDEQFF. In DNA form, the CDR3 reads TGCGCCAGCAGCCCAAGGACCCTCGGGGATGAGCAGTTCTTC.

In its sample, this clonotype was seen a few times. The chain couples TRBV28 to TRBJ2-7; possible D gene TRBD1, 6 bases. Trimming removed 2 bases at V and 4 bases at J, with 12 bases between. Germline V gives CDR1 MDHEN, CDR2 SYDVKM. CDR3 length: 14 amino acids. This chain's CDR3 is CASSLTGLVYEQYF. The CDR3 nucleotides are TGTGCCAGCAGTTTAACAGGGCTGGTATACGAGCAGTACTTC.

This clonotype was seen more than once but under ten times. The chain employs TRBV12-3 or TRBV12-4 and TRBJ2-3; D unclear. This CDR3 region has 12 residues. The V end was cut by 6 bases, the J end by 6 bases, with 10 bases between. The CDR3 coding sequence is TGTGCCAGCAGCTTGTTGGAGGATACGCAGTATTTT. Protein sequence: CASSLLEDTQYF.

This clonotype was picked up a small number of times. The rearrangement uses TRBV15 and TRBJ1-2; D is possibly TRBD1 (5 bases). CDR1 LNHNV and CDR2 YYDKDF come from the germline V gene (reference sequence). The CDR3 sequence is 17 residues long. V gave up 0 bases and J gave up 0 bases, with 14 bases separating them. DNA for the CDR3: TGTGCCACCAGCAGAGATCCCGGGACGTACTCTAACTATGGCTACACCTTC. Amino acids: CATSRDPGTYSNYGYTF.

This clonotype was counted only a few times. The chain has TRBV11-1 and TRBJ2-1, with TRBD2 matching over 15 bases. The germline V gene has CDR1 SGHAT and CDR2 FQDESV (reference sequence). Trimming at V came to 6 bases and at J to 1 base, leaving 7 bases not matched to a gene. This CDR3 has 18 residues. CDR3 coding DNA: TGTGCCAGCAGGAGCGGGACTAGCGGGAGGCGTTCCTACAATGAGCAGTTCTTC. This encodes CASRSGTSGRRSYNEQFF.